The subject of this entry is one T cell receptor (beta chain). The sample comes from a study of OX40 agonist ivuxolimab in advanced cancers. The method was immunoSEQ multiplex PCR; TCRdb's version includes in-frame clones alone and lacks a portion of them. This table holds about 64,000 clones, 87% found once. The CDR3 loop spans 15 amino acids. With V trimmed by 6 bases and J by 5 bases, 13 bases remained unmatched. CDR1 SGHDT and CDR2 YYEEEE come from the germline V gene. Specimen: CD4+ or CD8+ T cells sorted from blood, collected in a trial of the OX40 agonist ivuxolimab. The clonotype comes from an adult with an advanced solid tumor such as melanoma, head and neck, liver or kidney cancer. J is TRBJ2-5 and V is TRBV5-6, with 7 bases aligning to TRBD1. CDR3 DNA: TGTGCCAGCACCAAGCTTGTAGGGGGCTTGGAGACCCAGTACTTC. It yields the protein CASTKLVGGLETQYF. The variable domain in full, with the rest retrieved from reference TRBV5-6 and TRBJ2-5, is DAGVTQSPTHLIKTRGQQVTLRCSPKSGHDTVSWYQQALGQGPQFIFQYYEEEERQRGNFPDRFSGHQFPNYSSELNVNALLLGDSALYLCASTKLVGGLETQYFGPGTRLLVL.